This T cell receptor (beta chain) came from a study of T cells in Graves' hyperthyroidism and ophthalmopathy. The CDR3 regions of TCR beta were amplified from RNA transcripts. TCR CDR3 regions were first amplified by RT-PCR with HTBI primers. MiXCR, applied by TCRdb to the multiplex PCR reads, yields one record per CDR3 protein. The sample lists 600,000 or so distinct CDR3 sequences, around 42% occurring once. Trimming cost V 9 bases and J 2 bases, with 14 bases left between them. Germline V lookup: CDR1 LNHDA, CDR2 SQIVND (reference sequence). This CDR3 is 14 amino acids long. In the case of this clonotype: Its matching antigen is unknown.

Study results and limitations: Appearing also in blood were most of the thyroid clonotypes expanded above 0.001.

The sequencing input was peripheral blood or thyroid tissue (not recorded which). The source of this sequence is a woman younger than 30 with Graves' hyperthyroidism. V usage is TRBV19 and J usage is TRBJ1-5; the D is unclear. The CDR3 loop is CASSTKWGNQPQHF. The CDR3 DNA is TGTGCCAGCAGCACAAAGTGGGGCAATCAGCCCCAGCATTTT.